Detailed here is one T cell receptor beta chain. Its specificity is not known. Produced via immunoSEQ multiplex PCR; TCRdb's table is partial and in-frame only. This table has fewer than 3 million clones, 80% to 95% appearing once. This specimen comes from a study of shared clonotypes between healthy human individuals. Study-wide results and limits: Larger estimated richness was generally seen in naive subsets than in memory subsets. The sharing of 4% to 5.5% of naive CD4 clonotypes was seen across a handful of donors.

Germline assignment: CDR1 ENHRY and CDR2 SYGVKD. Trimming at V came to 1 base and at J to 2 bases, leaving 8 bases not matched to a gene. The CDR3 loop spans 17 amino acids. The specimen was naive CD4+ T cells from PBMCs. Subset meaning: CD45RA+ positively selected. This clonotype originated in a man between 18 and 35 years old in good health. Some clones in this sample may be carry-over from other donors' samples. The chain links TRBV10-3 to TRBJ1-2; 9 bases align to TRBD1. CDR3 bases: TGTGCCATCAGTGAGTTTCTAACGGGACAGGGAAACTATGGCTACACCTTC. Its protein product is CAISEFLTGQGNYGYTF.